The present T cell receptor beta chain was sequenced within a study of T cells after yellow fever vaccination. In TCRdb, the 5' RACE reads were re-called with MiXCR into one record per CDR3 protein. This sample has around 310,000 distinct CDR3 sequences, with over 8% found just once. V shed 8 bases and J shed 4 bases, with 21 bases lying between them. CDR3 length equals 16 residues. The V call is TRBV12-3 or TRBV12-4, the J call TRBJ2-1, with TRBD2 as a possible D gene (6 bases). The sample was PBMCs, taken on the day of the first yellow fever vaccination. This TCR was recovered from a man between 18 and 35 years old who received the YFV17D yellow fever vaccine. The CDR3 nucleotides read TGTGCCAGCCTCGCGGCCGGGGGACGGGTTTACAATGAGCAGTTCTTC. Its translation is CASLAAGGRVYNEQFF.